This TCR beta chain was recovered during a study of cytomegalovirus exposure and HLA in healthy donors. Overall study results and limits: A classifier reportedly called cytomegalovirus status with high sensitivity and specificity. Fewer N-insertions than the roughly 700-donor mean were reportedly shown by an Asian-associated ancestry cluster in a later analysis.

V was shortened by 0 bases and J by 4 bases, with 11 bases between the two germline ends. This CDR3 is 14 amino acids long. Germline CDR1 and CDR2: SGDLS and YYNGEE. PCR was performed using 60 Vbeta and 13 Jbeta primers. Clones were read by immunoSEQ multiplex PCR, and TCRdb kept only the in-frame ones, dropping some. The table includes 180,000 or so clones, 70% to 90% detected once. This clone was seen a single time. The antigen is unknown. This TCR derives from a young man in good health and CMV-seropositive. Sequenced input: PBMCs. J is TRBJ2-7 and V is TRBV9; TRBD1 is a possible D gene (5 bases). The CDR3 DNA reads TGTGCCAGCAGCGTAGGTGGGGCTCATTACGAGCAGTACTTC. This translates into CASSVGGAHYEQYF.